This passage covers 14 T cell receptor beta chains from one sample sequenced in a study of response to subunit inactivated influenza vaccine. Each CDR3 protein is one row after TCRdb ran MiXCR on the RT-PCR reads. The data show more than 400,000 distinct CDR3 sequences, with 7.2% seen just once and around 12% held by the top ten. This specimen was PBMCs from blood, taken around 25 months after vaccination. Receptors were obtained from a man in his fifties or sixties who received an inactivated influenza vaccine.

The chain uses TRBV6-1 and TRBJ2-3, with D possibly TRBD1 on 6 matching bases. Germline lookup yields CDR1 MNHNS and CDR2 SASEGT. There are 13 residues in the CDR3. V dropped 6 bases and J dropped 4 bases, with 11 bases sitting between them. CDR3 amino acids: CASSDKGADTQYF. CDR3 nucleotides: TGTGCCAGCAGCGATAAGGGGGCAGATACGCAGTATTTT.

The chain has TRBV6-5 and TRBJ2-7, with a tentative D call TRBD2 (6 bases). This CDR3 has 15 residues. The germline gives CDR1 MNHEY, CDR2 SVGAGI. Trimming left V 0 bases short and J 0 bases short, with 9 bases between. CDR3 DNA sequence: TGTGCCAGCAGTTACTCAGCGGGTCTCTCCTACGAGCAGTACTTC. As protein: CASSYSAGLSYEQYF.

Here the CDR3 DNA reads TGTGCCAGCAGCCTACGGACTAGCGGGAGAGCACAGGGGACCGGGGAGCTGTTTTTT. This sequence encodes CASSLRTSGRAQGTGELFF. The V and J genes are TRBV7-2 and TRBJ2-2, with 13 bases that match TRBD2. Trimming took 5 bases from V and 5 from J; bases not matched to a gene: 14. The CDR3 runs 19 residues. In germline, CDR1 is SGHTA, CDR2 FQGNSA.

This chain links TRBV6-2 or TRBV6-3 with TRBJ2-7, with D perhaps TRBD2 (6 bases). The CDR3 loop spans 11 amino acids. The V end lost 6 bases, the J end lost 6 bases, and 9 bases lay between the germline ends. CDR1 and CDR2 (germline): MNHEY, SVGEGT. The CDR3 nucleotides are TGTGCCAGCAGGGCGACTAGCGAGCAGTACTTC. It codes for CASRATSEQYF.

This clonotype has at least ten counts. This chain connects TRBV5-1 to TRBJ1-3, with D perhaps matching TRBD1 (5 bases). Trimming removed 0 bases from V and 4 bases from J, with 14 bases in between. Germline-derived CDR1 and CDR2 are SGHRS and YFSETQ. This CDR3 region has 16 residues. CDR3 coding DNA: TGCGCCAGCAGCTTGGAACCAGGGAACCTCGGAAACACCATATATTTT. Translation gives CASSLEPGNLGNTIYF.

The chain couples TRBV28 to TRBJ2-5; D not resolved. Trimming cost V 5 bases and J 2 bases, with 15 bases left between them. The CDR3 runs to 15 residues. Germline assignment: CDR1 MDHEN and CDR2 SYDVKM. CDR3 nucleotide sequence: TGTGCCAGCAGTGCAACCCTCGGGTTGCAAGAGACCCAGTACTTC. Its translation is CASSATLGLQETQYF.

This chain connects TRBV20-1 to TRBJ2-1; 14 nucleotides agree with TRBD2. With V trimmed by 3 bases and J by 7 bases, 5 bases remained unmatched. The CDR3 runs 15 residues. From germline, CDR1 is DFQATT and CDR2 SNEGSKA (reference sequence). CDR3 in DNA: TGCAGTGCTAGGGGGACTAGCGGGAGAGGAAATGAGCAGTTCTTC. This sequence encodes CSARGTSGRGNEQFF.

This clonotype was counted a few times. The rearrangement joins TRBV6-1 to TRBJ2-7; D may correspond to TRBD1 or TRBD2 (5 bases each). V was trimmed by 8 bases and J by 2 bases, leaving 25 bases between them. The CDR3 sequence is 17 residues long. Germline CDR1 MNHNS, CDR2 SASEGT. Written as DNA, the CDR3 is TGTGCCAGCTTTGGTGGCTTTTCGAACCGGGGCGCCTACGAGCAGTACTTC. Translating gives CASFGGFSNRGAYEQYF.

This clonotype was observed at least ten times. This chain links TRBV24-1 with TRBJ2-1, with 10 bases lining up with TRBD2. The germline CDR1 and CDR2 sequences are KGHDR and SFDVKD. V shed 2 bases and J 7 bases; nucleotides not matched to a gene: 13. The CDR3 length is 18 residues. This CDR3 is CATSDSPGAGGPSNEQFF. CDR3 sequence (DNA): TGTGCCACCAGTGATTCCCCCGGAGCGGGAGGGCCTTCAAATGAGCAGTTCTTC.

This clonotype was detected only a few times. This CDR3 is CSVGRDNIDETQYF. The CDR3 bases are TGCAGCGTAGGGCGGGACAATATAGATGAGACCCAGTACTTC. The chain is built from TRBV29-1 and TRBJ2-5; D may be TRBD1 or TRBD2 (6 bases each). The germline V and J ends were trimmed by 6 bases and 5 bases, with 19 bases remaining between them. This CDR3 contains 14 residues. CDR1 is SQVTM and CDR2 is ANQGSEA in the germline V gene.

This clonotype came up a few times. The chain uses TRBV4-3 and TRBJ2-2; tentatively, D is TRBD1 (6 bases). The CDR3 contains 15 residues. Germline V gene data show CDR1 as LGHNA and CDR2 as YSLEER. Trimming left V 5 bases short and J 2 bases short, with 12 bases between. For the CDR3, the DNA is TGCGCCAGCAGCTACTTGGACAGAAACACCGGGGAGCTGTTTTTT. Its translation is CASSYLDRNTGELFF.

DNA for the CDR3: TGCGCCAGCAGAGCCGACATCACCGGGGAGCTGTTTTTT. This gives the protein CASRADITGELFF. This chain connects TRBV10-1 to TRBJ2-2; D is uncertain. The CDR3 loop spans 13 amino acids. V lost 6 bases, J lost 4 bases, and 9 bases lay in between. Germline CDR1 and CDR2: WNHNN and SYGVQD (reference sequence).

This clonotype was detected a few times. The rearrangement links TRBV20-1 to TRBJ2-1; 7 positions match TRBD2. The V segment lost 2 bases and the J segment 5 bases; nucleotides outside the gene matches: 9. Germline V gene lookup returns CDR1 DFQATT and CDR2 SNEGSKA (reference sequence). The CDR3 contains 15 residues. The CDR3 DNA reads TGCAGTGCTAGACGCCCGGCTAGCGGCCACAATGAGCAGTTCTTC. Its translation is CSARRPASGHNEQFF.

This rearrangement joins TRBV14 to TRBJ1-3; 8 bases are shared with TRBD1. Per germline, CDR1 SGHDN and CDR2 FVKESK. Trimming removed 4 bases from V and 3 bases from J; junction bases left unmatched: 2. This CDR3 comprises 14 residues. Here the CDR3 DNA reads TGTGCCAGCAGCCGGACAGGGATTGGAAACACCATATATTTT. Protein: CASSRTGIGNTIYF.